This T cell receptor (beta chain) is from a study of CD8+ T cells in alopecia areata. Following extraction, RNA underwent reverse transcription to cDNA, which served as the sequencing template. The method was immunoSEQ multiplex PCR; TCRdb's version includes in-frame clones alone and lacks a portion of them. The sample holds 140,000 to 150,000 clones; 54% are singletons and the top ten take roughly 15%. Treatment denoted: oral pan-JAK inhibitor, 5-10 mg twice daily. V shed 5 bases and J 10 bases; nucleotides not matched to a gene: 4. This CDR3 has 10 residues. Germline CDR1 reads DFQATT; CDR2 reads SNEGSKA (reference sequence).

The starting material was CD8+ T cells sorted from blood, obtained at week 4, from a patient treated with tofacitinib. The J gene is TRBJ1-2, the V gene TRBV20-1, with 7 bases identical to TRBD1. The TCR originated in a human donor with alopecia areata. The CDR3 nucleotides are TGCAGTGCTTGGACAGGTCCCTACACCTTC. This codes for CSAWTGPYTF.